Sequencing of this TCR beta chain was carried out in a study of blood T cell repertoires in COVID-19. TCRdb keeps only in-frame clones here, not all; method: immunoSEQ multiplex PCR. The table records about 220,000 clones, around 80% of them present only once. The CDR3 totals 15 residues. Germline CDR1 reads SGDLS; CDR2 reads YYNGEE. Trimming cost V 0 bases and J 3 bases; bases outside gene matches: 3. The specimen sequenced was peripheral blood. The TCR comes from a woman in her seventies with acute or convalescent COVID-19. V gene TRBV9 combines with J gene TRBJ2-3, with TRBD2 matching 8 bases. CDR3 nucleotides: TGTGCCAGCAGCGTAGCGGGGGGGCTTACAGATACGCAGTATTTT. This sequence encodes CASSVAGGLTDTQYF.